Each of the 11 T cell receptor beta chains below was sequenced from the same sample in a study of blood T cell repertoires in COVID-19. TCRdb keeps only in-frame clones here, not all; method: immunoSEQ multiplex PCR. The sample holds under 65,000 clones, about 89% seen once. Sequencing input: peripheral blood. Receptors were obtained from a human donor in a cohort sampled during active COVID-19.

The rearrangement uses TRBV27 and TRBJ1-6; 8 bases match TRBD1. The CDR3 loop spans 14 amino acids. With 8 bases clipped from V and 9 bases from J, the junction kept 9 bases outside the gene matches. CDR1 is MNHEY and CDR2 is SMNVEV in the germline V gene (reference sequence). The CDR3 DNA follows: TGTGCCAGCCGCCTCGACAGGGGTACTTCACCCCTCCACTTT. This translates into CASRLDRGTSPLHF.

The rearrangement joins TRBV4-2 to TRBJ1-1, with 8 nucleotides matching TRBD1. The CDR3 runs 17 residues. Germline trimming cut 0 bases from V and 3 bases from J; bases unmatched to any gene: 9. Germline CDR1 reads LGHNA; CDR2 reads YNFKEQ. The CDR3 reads CASSQDRWQGADTEAFF. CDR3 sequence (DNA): TGTGCCAGCAGCCAAGATAGATGGCAGGGGGCAGACACTGAAGCTTTCTTT.

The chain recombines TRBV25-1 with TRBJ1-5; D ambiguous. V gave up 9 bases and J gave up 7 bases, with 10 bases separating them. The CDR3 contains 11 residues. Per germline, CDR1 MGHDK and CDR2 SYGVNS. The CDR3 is CARLPGQPQHF. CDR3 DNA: TGTGCCAGGCTTCCGGGGCAGCCCCAGCATTTT.

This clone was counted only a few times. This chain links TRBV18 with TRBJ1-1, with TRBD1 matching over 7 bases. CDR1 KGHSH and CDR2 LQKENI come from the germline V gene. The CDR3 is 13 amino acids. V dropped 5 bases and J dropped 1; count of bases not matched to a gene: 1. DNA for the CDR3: TGTGCCAGCTCAGACAGGGCGAACACTGAAGCTTTCTTT. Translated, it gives CASSDRANTEAFF. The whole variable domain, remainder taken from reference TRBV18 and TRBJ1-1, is NAGVMQNPRHLVRRRGQEARLRCSPMKGHSHVYWYRQLPEEGLKFMVYLQKENIIDESGMPKERFSAEFPKEGPSILRIQQVVRGDSAAYFCASSDRANTEAFFGQGTRLTVV.

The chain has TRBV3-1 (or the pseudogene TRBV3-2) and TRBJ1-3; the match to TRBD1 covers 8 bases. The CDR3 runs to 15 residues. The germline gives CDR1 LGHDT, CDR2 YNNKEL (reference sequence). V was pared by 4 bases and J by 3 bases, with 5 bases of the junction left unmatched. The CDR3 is CASSRTGGLGNTIYF. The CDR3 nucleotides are TGTGCCAGCAGCCGTACAGGGGGGCTTGGAAACACCATATATTTT.

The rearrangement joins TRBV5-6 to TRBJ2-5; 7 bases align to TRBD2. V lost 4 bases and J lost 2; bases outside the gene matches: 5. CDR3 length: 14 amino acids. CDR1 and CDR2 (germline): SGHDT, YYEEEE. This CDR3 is CASSPGGRQETQYF. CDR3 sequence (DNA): TGTGCCAGCAGCCCGGGGGGTAGACAAGAGACCCAGTACTTC. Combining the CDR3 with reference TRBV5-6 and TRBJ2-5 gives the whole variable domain DAGVTQSPTHLIKTRGQQVTLRCSPKSGHDTVSWYQQALGQGPQFIFQYYEEEERQRGNFPDRFSGHQFPNYSSELNVNALLLGDSALYLCASSPGGRQETQYFGPGTRLLVL.

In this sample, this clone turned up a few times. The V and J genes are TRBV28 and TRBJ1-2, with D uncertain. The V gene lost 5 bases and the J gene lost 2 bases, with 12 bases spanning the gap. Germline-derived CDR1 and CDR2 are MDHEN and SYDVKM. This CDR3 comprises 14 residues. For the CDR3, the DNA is TGTGCCAGCAGTCTAGGCCCCGGGAACTATGGCTACACCTTC. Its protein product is CASSLGPGNYGYTF.

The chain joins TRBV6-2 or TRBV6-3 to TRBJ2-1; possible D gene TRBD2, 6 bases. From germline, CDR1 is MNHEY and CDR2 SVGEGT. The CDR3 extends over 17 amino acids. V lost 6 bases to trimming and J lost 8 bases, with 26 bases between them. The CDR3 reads CASSSLSSSEVKDEQFF. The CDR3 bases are TGTGCCAGCAGCTCCCTCTCCTCTAGCGAAGTTAAGGATGAGCAGTTCTTC.

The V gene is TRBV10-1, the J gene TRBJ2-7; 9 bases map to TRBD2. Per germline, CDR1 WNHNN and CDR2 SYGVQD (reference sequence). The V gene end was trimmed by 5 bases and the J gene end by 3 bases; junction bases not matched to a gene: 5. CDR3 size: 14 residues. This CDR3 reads CASSPGTSNYEQYF. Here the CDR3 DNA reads TGCGCCAGCAGTCCCGGGACTAGCAACTACGAGCAGTACTTC.

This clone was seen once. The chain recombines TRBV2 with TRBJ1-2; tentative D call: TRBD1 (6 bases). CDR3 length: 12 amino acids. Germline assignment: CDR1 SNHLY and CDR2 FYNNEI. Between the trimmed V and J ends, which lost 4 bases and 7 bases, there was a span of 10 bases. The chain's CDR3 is CASSVTGLGYTF. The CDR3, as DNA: TGTGCCAGCAGTGTTACAGGGCTTGGCTACACCTTC.

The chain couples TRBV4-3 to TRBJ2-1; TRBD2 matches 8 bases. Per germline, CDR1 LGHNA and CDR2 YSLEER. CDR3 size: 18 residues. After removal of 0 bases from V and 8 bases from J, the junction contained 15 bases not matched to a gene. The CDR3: CASSQEISSGRTGDEQFF. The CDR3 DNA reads TGCGCCAGCAGCCAAGAAATCTCAAGCGGGAGAACCGGCGATGAGCAGTTCTTC.